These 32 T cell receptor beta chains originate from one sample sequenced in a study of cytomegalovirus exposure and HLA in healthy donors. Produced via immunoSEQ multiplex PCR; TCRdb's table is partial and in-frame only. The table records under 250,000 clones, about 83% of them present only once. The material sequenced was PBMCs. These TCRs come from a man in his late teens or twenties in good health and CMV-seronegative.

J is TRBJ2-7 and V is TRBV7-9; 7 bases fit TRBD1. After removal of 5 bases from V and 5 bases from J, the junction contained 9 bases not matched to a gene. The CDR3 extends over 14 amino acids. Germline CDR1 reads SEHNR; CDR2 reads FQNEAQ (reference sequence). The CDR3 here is CASSPGTVLDEQYF. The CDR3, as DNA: TGTGCCAGCAGCCCCGGGACAGTACTCGACGAGCAGTACTTC.

The CDR3 nucleotides read TGTGCCAGTAGCACACAGGGAGACTATGGCTACACCTTC. It codes for CASSTQGDYGYTF. The chain uses TRBV19 and TRBJ1-2; possibly TRBD1 for D (6 bases). The V end lost 6 bases, the J end lost 3 bases, and 11 bases lay between the germline ends. Germline CDR1 LNHDA, CDR2 SQIVND (reference sequence). The CDR3 runs to 13 residues.

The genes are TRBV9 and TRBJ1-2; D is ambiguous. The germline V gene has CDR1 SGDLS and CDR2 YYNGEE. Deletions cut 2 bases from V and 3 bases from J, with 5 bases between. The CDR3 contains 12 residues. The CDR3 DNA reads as TGTGCCAGCAGCGTTCGGGACTATGGCTACACCTTC. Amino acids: CASSVRDYGYTF.

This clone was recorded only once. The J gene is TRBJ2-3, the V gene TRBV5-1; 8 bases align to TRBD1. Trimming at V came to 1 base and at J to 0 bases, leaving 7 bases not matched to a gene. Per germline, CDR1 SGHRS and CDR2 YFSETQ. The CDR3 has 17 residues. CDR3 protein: CASSLTGGVSSTDTQYF. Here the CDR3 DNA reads TGCGCCAGCAGCTTGACAGGGGGAGTATCGAGCACAGATACGCAGTATTTT. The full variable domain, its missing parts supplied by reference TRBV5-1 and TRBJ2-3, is KAGVTQTPRYLIKTRGQQVTLSCSPISGHRSVSWYQQTPGQGLQFLFEYFSETQRNKGNFPGRFSGRQFSNSRSEMNVSTLELGDSALYLCASSLTGGVSSTDTQYFGPGTRLTVL.

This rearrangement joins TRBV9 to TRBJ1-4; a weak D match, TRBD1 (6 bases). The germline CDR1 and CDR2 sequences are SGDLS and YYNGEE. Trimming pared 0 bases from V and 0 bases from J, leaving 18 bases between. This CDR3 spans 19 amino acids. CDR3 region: CASSVGARQAGSTNEKLFF. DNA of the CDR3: TGTGCCAGCAGCGTAGGGGCCCGACAGGCAGGTTCAACTAATGAAAAACTGTTTTTT.

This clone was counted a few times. CDR3 sequence reads: CASSIIRGGNQPQHF. DNA for the CDR3: TGTGCCAGTAGTATAATCCGGGGAGGCAATCAGCCCCAGCATTTT. The J gene is TRBJ1-5, the V gene TRBV19; D unclear. Trimming stripped 2 bases from V and 2 bases from J, with 10 bases between. CDR1 LNHDA and CDR2 SQIVND come from the germline V gene (reference sequence). The CDR3 length is 15 residues.

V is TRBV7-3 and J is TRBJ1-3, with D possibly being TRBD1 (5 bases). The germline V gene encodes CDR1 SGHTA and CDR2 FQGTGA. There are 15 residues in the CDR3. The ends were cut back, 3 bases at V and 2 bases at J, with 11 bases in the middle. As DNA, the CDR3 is TGTGCCAGCAGCTTGGGGGGAAGGCCTGGAAACACCATATATTTT. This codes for CASSLGGRPGNTIYF.

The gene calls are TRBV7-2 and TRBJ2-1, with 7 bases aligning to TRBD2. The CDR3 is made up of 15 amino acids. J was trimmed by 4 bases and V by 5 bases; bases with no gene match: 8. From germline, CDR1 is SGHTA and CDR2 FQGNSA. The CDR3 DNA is TGTGCCAGCAGCGTGGCTCTAGCGGCGTACAATGAGCAGTTCTTC. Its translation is CASSVALAAYNEQFF.

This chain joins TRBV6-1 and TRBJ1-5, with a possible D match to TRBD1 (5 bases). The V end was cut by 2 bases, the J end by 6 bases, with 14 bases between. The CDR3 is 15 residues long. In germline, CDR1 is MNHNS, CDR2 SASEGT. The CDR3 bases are TGTGCCAGCAGTGAATTCGGGGGGGGAGCTCAGCCCCAGCATTTT. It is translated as CASSEFGGGAQPQHF.

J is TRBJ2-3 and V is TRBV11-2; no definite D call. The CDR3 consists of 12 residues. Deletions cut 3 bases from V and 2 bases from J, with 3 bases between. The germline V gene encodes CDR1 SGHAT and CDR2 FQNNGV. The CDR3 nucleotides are TGTGCCAGCAGCTTCCACACAGATACGCAGTATTTT. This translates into CASSFHTDTQYF.

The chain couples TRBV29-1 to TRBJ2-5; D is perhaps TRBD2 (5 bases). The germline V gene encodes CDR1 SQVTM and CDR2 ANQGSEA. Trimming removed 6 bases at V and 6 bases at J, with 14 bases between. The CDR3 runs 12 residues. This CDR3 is CSVLWTEQTQYF. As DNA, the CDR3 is TGCAGCGTGTTATGGACTGAACAGACCCAGTACTTC.

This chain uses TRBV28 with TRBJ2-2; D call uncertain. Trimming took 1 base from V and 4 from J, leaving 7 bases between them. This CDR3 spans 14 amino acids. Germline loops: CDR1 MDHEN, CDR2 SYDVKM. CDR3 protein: CASSLSAITGELFF. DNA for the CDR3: TGTGCCAGCAGTTTATCCGCTATCACCGGGGAGCTGTTTTTT.

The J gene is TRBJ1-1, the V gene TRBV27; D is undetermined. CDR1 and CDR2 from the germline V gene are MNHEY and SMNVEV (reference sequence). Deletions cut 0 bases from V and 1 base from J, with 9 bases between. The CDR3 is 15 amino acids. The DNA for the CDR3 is TGTGCCAGCAGTTTATCGTCAGGTTCGAACACTGAAGCTTTCTTT. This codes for CASSLSSGSNTEAFF.

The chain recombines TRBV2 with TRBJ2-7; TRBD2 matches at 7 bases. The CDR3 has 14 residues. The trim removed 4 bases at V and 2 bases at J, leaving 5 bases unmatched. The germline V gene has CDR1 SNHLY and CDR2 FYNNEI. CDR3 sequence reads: CASSVGRGAYEQYF. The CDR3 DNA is TGTGCCAGCAGTGTAGGGAGGGGCGCCTACGAGCAGTACTTC.

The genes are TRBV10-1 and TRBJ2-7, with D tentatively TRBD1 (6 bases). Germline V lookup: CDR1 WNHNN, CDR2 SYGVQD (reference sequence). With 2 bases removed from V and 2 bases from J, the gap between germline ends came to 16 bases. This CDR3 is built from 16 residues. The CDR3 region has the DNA TGCGCCAGCAGTGAGGCGCAGGGTAAGGGGGCCTACGAGCAGTACTTC. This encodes CASSEAQGKGAYEQYF.

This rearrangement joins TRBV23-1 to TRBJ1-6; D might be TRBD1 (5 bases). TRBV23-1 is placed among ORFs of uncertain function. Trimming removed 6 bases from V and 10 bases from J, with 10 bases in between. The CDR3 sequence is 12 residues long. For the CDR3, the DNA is TGCGCCAGCAGACACCGGGGGTCACCCCTCCACTTT. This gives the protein CASRHRGSPLHF.

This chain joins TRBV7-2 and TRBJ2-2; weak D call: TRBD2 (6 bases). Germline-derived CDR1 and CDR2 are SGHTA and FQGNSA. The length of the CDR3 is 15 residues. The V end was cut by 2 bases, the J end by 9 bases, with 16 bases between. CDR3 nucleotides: TGTGCCAGCAGCTTATCGGAGGGTGGTGAGAGGGAGCTGTTTTTT. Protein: CASSLSEGGERELFF.

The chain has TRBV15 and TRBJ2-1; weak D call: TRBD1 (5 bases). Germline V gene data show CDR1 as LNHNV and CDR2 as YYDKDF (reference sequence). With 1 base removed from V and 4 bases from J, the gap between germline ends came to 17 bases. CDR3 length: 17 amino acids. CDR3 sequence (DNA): TGTGCCACCAGCAGAGTTCGCAGGGCCCTTTCTTACAATGAGCAGTTCTTC. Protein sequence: CATSRVRRALSYNEQFF.

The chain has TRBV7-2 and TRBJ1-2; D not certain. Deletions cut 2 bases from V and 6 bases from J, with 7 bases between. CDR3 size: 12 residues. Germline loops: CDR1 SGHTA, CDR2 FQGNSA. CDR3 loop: CASSLRRDGYTF. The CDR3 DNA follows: TGTGCCAGCAGCTTAAGGAGGGATGGCTACACCTTC.

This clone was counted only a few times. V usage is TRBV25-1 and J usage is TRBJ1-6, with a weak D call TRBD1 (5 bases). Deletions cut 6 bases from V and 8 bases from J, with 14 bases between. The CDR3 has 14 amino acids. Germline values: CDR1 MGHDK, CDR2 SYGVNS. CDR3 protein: CASRDTGGHSPLHF. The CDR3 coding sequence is TGTGCCAGCAGGGACACCGGGGGACATTCACCCCTCCACTTT.

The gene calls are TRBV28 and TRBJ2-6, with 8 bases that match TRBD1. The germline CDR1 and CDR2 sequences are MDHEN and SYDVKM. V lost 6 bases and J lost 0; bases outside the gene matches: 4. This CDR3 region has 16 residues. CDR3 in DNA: TGTGCCAGCAGCCGGACAGGGATCTCTGGGGCCAACGTCCTGACTTTC. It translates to CASSRTGISGANVLTF. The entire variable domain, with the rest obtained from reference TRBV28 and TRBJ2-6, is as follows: DVKVTQSSRYLVKRTGEKVFLECVQDMDHENMFWYRQDPGLGLRLIYFSYDVKMKEKGDIPEGYSVSREKKERFSLILESASTNQTSMYLCASSRTGISGANVLTFGAGSRLTVL.

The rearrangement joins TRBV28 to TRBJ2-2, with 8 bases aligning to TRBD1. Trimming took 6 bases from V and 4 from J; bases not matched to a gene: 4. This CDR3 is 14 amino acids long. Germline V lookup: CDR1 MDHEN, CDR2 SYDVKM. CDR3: CASSPGQVTGELFF. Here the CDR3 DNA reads TGTGCCAGCAGCCCGGGACAGGTCACCGGGGAGCTGTTTTTT.

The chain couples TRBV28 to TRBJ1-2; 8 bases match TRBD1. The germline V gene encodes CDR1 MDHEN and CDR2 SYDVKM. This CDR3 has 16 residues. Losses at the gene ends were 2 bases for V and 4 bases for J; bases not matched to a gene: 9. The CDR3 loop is CASSLRQGLITYGYTF. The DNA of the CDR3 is TGTGCCAGCAGTTTACGACAGGGGCTGATAACCTATGGCTACACCTTC.

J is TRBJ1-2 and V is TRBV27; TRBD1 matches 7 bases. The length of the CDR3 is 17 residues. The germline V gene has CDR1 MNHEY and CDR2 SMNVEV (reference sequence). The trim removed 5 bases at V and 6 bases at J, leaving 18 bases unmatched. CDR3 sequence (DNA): TGTGCCAGCAGTCTCGGGGCTGGAACAGGGGTAGGTGATGGCTACACCTTC. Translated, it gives CASSLGAGTGVGDGYTF.

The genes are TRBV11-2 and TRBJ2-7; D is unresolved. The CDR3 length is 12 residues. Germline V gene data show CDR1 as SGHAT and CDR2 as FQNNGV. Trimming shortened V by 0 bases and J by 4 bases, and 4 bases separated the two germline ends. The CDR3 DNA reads TGTGCCAGCAGCTTAGAGAGGTACGAGCAGTACTTC. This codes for CASSLERYEQYF.

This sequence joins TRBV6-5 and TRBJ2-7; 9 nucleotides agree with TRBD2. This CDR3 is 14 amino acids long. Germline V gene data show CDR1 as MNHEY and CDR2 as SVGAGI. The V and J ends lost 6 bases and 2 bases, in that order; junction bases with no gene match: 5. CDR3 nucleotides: TGTGCCAGCAGGAGACTAGCGGAAACCTACGAGCAGTACTTC. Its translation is CASRRLAETYEQYF.

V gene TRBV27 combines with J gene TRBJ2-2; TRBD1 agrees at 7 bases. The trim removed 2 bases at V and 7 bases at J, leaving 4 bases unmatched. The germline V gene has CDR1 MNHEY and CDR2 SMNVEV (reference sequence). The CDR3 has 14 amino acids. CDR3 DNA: TGTGCCAGCAGTTTAACAGGGGCTGGCGGGGAGCTGTTTTTT. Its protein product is CASSLTGAGGELFF.

This CDR3 is CASSLEAATTDTQYF. The CDR3 DNA sequence: TGCGCCAGCAGCTTGGAAGCGGCAACGACAGATACGCAGTATTTT. The chain is built from TRBV5-1 and TRBJ2-3, with D perhaps matching TRBD2 (5 bases). V was clipped by 0 bases and J by 3 bases, with 11 bases between them. Germline assignment: CDR1 SGHRS and CDR2 YFSETQ. This CDR3 comprises 15 residues.

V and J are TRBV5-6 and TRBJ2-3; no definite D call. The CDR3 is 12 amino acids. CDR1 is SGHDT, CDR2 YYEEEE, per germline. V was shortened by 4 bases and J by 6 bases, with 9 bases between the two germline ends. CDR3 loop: CASSSLRDTQYF. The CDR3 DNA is TGTGCCAGCAGCAGCCTGAGGGATACGCAGTATTTT.

Here the CDR3 reads CASSQRTGADFNYGYTF. CDR3 DNA: TGCGCCAGCAGCCAACGGACAGGGGCAGACTTTAACTATGGCTACACCTTC. This chain joins TRBV4-1 and TRBJ1-2, with 9 bases aligning to TRBD1. Germline V lookup: CDR1 MGHRA, CDR2 YSYEKL. The CDR3 contains 17 residues. V lost 2 bases to trimming and J lost 1 base; unmatched junction nucleotides: 8.

The CDR3 reads CASSFWASGGPQYEQYF. The CDR3 DNA is TGTGCCAGCAGCTTCTGGGCTAGCGGGGGGCCTCAGTACGAGCAGTACTTC. V and J are TRBV5-6 and TRBJ2-7; 11 bases line up with TRBD2. The CDR3 runs 17 residues. With 2 bases clipped from V and 4 bases from J, the junction kept 11 bases outside the gene matches. The germline V gene has CDR1 SGHDT and CDR2 YYEEEE.

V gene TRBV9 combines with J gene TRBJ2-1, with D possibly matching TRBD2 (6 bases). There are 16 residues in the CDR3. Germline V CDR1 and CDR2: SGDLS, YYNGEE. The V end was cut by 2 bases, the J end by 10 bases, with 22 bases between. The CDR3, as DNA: TGTGCCAGCAGCGTCACCGGGACTGGGGGTATGTCGGAGCAGTTCTTC. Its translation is CASSVTGTGGMSEQFF.